A selection of T cell receptor beta chains follows, all from one sample in a study of CD8 T cells in ankylosing spondylitis. TCRdb re-derived calls from the 5' RACE reads in MiXCR, one entry per CDR3 protein. This table has 670,000 or so distinct CDR3 sequences, around 20% appearing once. Sequences were obtained from blood, either unsorted or a sorted T cell fraction (not recorded which). The receptors shown here come from a male donor with ankylosing spondylitis. Each CDR3 is given with its conserved first and last residue. A D gene is named only where the DNA matches it firmly. Size is stated for part of the rows, as once, few or many counts, or as a class when the clone is expanded.

J,V,D,size,CDR3,DNA
TRBJ2-3,TRBV30,-,few,CAFNGVLTDTQYF,TGTGCCTTCAACGGGGTCCTCACAGATACGCAGTATTTT
TRBJ2-1,TRBV9,-,-,CASSPEQGGFFDEQFF,TGTGCCAGCAGCCCGGAACAGGGTGGGTTTTTTGATGAGCAGTTCTTC
TRBJ1-1,TRBV9,-,-,CASSLNPGHQNTEAFF,TGTGCCAGCAGCCTAAATCCGGGACACCAGAACACTGAAGCTTTCTTT
TRBJ2-3,TRBV20-1,-,-,CSAGPRTDTQYF,TGCAGTGCAGGCCCTCGAACAGATACGCAGTATTTT
TRBJ2-5,TRBV14,-,few,CASSQIWETQYF,TGTGCCAGCAGCCAAATATGGGAGACCCAGTACTTC
TRBJ2-3,TRBV7-3,-,few,CASSLTGSGTDTQYF,TGTGCCAGCAGCTTAACGGGCAGCGGCACAGATACGCAGTATTTT
TRBJ2-6,TRBV5-1,-,-,CASSFSGTGLGANVLTF,TGCGCCAGCAGCTTCTCCGGGACCGGGCTAGGGGCCAACGTCCTGACTTTC
TRBJ2-3,TRBV6-2/TRBV6-3,TRBD2,many,CASSLAGEVTDTQYF,TGTGCCAGCAGCCTAGCGGGAGAGGTGACAGATACGCAGTATTTT
TRBJ2-4,TRBV5-5,TRBD1,few,CASSVGLPGQGGDIQYF,TGTGCCAGCAGCGTGGGTCTCCCGGGACAGGGTGGGGACATTCAGTACTTC
TRBJ1-6,TRBV6-1,-,-,CASSERVPNSPLHF,TGTGCCAGCAGTGAAAGGGTACCTAATTCACCCCTCCACTTT
TRBJ1-3,TRBV11-2,TRBD1,-,CASSSTGGKSGNTIYF,TGTGCCAGCAGCTCAACAGGGGGTAAAAGCGGAAACACCATATATTTT
TRBJ2-1,TRBV29-1,TRBD1,few,CSPPTPGQADEQFF,TGCAGCCCCCCAACCCCGGGACAGGCTGATGAGCAGTTCTTC
TRBJ2-3,TRBV4-1,-,-,CASSHVGGSTDTQYF,TGCGCCAGCAGCCACGTGGGGGGTAGCACAGATACGCAGTATTTT
TRBJ2-3,TRBV7-9,-,many,CASSTHRGRNTDTQYF,TGTGCCAGCAGCACCCACCGAGGGCGGAACACAGATACGCAGTATTTT
TRBJ2-7,TRBV3-1,-,few,CASSQEGTVSYEQYF,TGTGCCAGCAGCCAAGAAGGGACCGTCTCCTACGAGCAGTACTTC
TRBJ2-5,TRBV7-8,TRBD2,-,CASSSSSGPGGETQYF,TGTGCCAGCAGCTCATCTAGCGGGCCCGGGGGAGAGACCCAGTACTTC
TRBJ2-3,TRBV5-1,-,-,CASSLMRVLLEGDTQYF,TGCGCCAGCAGCTTAATGCGGGTTTTGCTAGAAGGAGATACGCAGTATTTT
TRBJ2-2,TRBV3-1,-,-,CASSPLLGGAGELFF,TGTGCCAGCAGCCCTCTATTAGGGGGAGCGGGGGAGCTGTTTTTT
TRBJ1-2,TRBV5-1,TRBD1,few,CASSLGPGTGGLGSGYTF,TGCGCCAGCAGCTTGGGGCCCGGGACAGGGGGCTTGGGAAGTGGCTACACCTTC
TRBJ1-4,TRBV29-1,-,few,CSVLGSGEKLFF,TGCAGCGTTTTAGGGAGCGGTGAAAAACTGTTTTTT
TRBJ2-7,TRBV5-1,-,-,CASSLGTAGPENEQYF,TGCGCCAGCAGCTTGGGGACGGCGGGCCCCGAAAACGAGCAGTACTTC
TRBJ1-4,TRBV4-2,TRBD1,-,CASSQGDRGQGAEKLFF,TGTGCCAGCAGCCAAGGCGACAGGGGACAGGGGGCTGAAAAACTGTTTTTT
TRBJ1-6,TRBV12-3/TRBV12-4,TRBD1,-,CASSYGQGFGPNSPLHF,TGTGCCAGCAGTTACGGACAGGGTTTTGGTCCCAATTCACCCCTCCACTTT
TRBJ1-5,TRBV2,-,many,CASSEEKGTQQPQHF,TGTGCCAGCAGTGAAGAAAAAGGGACGCAGCAGCCCCAGCATTTT
TRBJ2-7,TRBV5-1,TRBD2,-,CASSLVTSANSYEQYF,TGCGCCAGCAGCTTGGTTACTAGCGCCAACTCCTACGAGCAGTACTTC
TRBJ2-1,TRBV20-1,TRBD1,few,CSATDPGQGMGEQFF,TGCAGTGCTACCGACCCCGGACAGGGAATGGGTGAGCAGTTCTTC
TRBJ2-5,TRBV28,-,many,CASSLRVIIAEKETQYF,TGTGCCAGCAGTTTGAGAGTGATTATAGCGGAAAAAGAGACCCAGTACTTC
TRBJ1-4,TRBV27,TRBD1,few,CASSLSRRGRDEKLFF,TGTGCCAGCAGTTTATCGAGGAGGGGGCGCGATGAAAAACTGTTTTTT
TRBJ2-7,TRBV28,-,few,CASSLHRRTYEQYF,TGTGCCAGCAGTTTGCACAGGAGAACCTACGAGCAGTACTTC
TRBJ1-2,TRBV28,TRBD1,few,CASSLSWTGYYGYTF,TGTGCCAGCAGTTTAAGCTGGACAGGCTACTATGGCTACACCTTC
TRBJ2-3,TRBV10-1,-,-,CASSKAGGPDTQYF,TGCGCCAGCAGTAAGGCTGGGGGCCCAGATACGCAGTATTTT
TRBJ2-7,TRBV29-1,TRBD1,few,CSVANRRGHEQYF,TGCAGCGTTGCGAACCGCAGGGGGCACGAGCAGTACTTC
TRBJ1-1,TRBV5-1,-,few,CASSLEVGMNTEAFF,TGCGCCAGCAGCTTGGAGGTAGGAATGAACACTGAAGCTTTCTTT
TRBJ1-5,TRBV5-1,-,few,CASSLEAGNQPQHF,TGCGCCAGCAGCTTGGAGGCGGGAAATCAGCCCCAGCATTTT
TRBJ2-1,TRBV21-1,-,-,CASSTDGTSDNEQFF,TGTGCCAGCAGTACAGACGGGACTAGCGACAATGAGCAGTTCTTC
TRBJ2-7,TRBV12-3/TRBV12-4,-,-,CASRGMMTYEQYF,TGTGCCAGCAGGGGGATGATGACCTACGAGCAGTACTTC
TRBJ2-7,TRBV4-1,TRBD2,-,CASSQVTAPGLVFAYEQYF,TGCGCCAGCAGCCAAGTGACAGCCCCGGGACTAGTCTTTGCCTACGAGCAGTACTTC
TRBJ1-2,TRBV4-3,-,-,CASSQDKTASYGYTF,TGCGCCAGCAGCCAAGATAAGACAGCGAGCTATGGCTACACCTTC
TRBJ2-5,TRBV21-1,-,-,CASSNLLQGIRQETQYF,TGTGCCAGCAGCAATCTGCTGCAGGGGATCCGACAAGAGACCCAGTACTTC
TRBJ2-7,TRBV20-1,TRBD2,few,CSARETWGGRAHEQYF,TGCAGTGCTAGAGAAACGTGGGGCGGGAGGGCACACGAGCAGTACTTC
TRBJ2-1,TRBV12-3/TRBV12-4,-,many,CASTYSSYNEQFF,TGTGCCAGCACCTACAGCTCCTACAATGAGCAGTTCTTC
TRBJ2-7,TRBV7-3,TRBD1,-,CASSDDRDNEQYF,TGTGCCAGCAGCGATGACAGGGACAACGAGCAGTACTTC
TRBJ2-5,TRBV12-3/TRBV12-4,TRBD2,few,CASSSMDGMGLAGKETQYF,TGTGCCAGCAGTTCAATGGACGGAATGGGACTAGCGGGGAAAGAGACCCAGTACTTC
TRBJ2-3,TRBV7-9,TRBD1,-,CASVEGGTGQTDTQYF,TGTGCCTCCGTGGAGGGCGGGACAGGCCAAACAGATACGCAGTATTTT
TRBJ1-1,TRBV4-1,-,few,CASSQDPGVTEAFF,TGCGCCAGCAGCCAAGATCCTGGGGTCACTGAAGCTTTCTTT
TRBJ2-1,TRBV18,-,few,CASSLHRDEQFF,TGTGCCAGCTCACTACACAGGGATGAGCAGTTCTTC
TRBJ2-7,TRBV11-3,-,-,CASSLRASSTYEQYF,TGTGCCAGCAGCTTACGGGCGAGCTCAACCTACGAGCAGTACTTC
TRBJ2-2,TRBV4-3,-,-,CASSHRSPNTGELFF,TGCGCCAGCAGCCACAGGTCCCCGAACACCGGGGAGCTGTTTTTT
TRBJ2-2,TRBV5-1,-,-,CASSLGGAYTGELFF,TGCGCCAGCAGCTTGGGAGGGGCGTACACCGGGGAGCTGTTTTTT
TRBJ2-2,TRBV6-4,-,-,CASSDSEVPGELFF,TGTGCCAGCAGTGACTCGGAAGTACCCGGGGAGCTGTTTTTT
TRBJ1-2,TRBV5-5,-,few,CASSLGTEANYGYTF,TGTGCCAGCAGCTTGGGGACAGAGGCTAACTATGGCTACACCTTC
TRBJ2-6,TRBV18,TRBD1,-,CASSPTQGASGANVLTF,TGTGCCAGCTCACCTACACAGGGGGCGTCTGGGGCCAACGTCCTGACTTTC
TRBJ1-2,TRBV7-9,-,few,CASSPETVYGYTF,TGTGCCAGCAGCCCGGAGACGGTCTATGGCTACACCTTC
TRBJ1-5,TRBV20-1,TRBD1,few,CSAIPSFGQGGQPQHF,TGCAGTGCCATTCCTTCCTTCGGACAGGGAGGCCAGCCCCAGCATTTT
TRBJ1-6,TRBV12-3/TRBV12-4,-,many,CASSLALGGFDSPLHF,TGTGCCAGCAGTTTAGCGCTAGGTGGCTTTGATTCACCCCTCCACTTT
TRBJ2-1,TRBV20-1,-,-,CSAFDNEQFF,TGCAGTGCTTTCGACAATGAGCAGTTCTTC
TRBJ2-1,TRBV13,TRBD2,few,CASSPWGTGGLAGGDAYNEQFF,TGTGCCAGCAGCCCCTGGGGGACAGGGGGACTAGCGGGAGGGGACGCCTACAATGAGCAGTTCTTC
TRBJ2-7,TRBV9,TRBD2,-,CASSVLEREGRDEQYF,TGTGCCAGCAGCGTACTTGAGCGGGAGGGCCGGGACGAGCAGTACTTC
TRBJ1-5,TRBV7-8,-,few,CASSLQGFNPQHF,TGTGCCAGCAGCTTACAGGGGTTTAATCCCCAGCATTTT